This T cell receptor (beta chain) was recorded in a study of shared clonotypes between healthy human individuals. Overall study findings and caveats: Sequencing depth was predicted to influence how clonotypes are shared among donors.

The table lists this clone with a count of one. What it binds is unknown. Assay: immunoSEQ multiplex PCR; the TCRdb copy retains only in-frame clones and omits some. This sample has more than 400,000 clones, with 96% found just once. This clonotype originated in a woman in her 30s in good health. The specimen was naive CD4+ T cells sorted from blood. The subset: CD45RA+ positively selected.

The CDR3 nucleotides read TGTGCCAGCAGGCAAGACGGGAGCAGCAATGAGCAGTTCTTC. Residues: CASRQDGSSNEQFF. The J gene is TRBJ2-1, the V gene TRBV2; weak D call: TRBD2 (6 bases). The ends were cut back, 6 bases at V and 6 bases at J, with 15 bases in the middle. Germline V gene data show CDR1 as SNHLY and CDR2 as FYNNEI. This CDR3 is built from 14 residues.